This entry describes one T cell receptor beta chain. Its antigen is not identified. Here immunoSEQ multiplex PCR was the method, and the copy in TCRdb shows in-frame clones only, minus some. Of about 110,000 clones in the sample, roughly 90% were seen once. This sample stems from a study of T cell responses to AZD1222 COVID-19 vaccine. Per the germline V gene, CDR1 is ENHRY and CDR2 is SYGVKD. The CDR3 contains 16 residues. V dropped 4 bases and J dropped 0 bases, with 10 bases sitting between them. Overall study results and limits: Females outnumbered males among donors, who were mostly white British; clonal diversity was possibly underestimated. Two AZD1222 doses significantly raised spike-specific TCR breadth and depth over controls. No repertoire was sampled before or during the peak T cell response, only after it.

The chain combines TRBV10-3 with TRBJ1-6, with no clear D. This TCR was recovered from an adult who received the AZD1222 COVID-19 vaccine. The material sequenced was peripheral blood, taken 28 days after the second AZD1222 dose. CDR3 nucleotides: TGTGCCATCAGTGGCGCGGAAAGCTCCTATAATTCACCCCTCCACTTT. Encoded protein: CAISGAESSYNSPLHF.